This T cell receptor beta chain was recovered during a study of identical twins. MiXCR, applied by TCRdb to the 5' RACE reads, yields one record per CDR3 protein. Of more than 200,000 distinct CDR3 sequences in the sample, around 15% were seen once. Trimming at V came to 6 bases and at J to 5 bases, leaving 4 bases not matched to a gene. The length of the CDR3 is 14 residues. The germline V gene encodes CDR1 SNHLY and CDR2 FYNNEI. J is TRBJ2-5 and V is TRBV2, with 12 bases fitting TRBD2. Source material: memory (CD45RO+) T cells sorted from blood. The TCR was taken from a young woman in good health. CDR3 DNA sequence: TGTGCCAGCAGGCTAGCGGGAGGGTCGGAGACCCAGTACTTC. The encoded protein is CASRLAGGSETQYF.